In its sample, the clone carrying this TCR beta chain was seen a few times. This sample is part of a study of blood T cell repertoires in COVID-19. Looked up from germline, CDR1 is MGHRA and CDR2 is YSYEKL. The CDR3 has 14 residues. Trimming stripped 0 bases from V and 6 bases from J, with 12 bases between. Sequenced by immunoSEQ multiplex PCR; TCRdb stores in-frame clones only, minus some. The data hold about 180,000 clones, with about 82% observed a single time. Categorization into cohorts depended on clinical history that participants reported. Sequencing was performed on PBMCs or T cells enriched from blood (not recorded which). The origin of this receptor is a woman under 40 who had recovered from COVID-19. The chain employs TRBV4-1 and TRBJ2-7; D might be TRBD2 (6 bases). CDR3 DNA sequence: TGCGCCAGCAGCCAAGAGACTAGAGGATCCGAGCAGTACTTC. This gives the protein CASSQETRGSEQYF.